The entry below describes one T cell receptor beta chain. Its target is unknown. The sample belongs to a study of T cells after yellow fever vaccination. Findings of the study overall: CD4 and CD8 compartments shared a small share of clonotypes. Boosting was followed by the reappearance of most primary-vaccination clones (roughly 96% CD4, 88% CD8).

UMIs were added to TCR cDNA along with a universal primer site when it was made by 5'RACE template switching. TCRdb ran MiXCR on the 5' RACE reads and lists one entry per CDR3 protein. The sample shows 150,000 to 200,000 distinct CDR3 sequences, approximately 9.9% of them seen only once. Trimming left V 1 base short and J 10 bases short, with 13 bases between. CDR1 SEHNR and CDR2 FQNEAQ come from the germline V gene (reference sequence). The length of the CDR3 is 13 residues. J is TRBJ1-1 and V is TRBV7-9, with a weak D call TRBD1 (6 bases). This specimen consisted of CD8+ T cells sorted from PBMCs, obtained 15 days after the yellow fever booster vaccination. The sequence was obtained from a man between 18 and 35 years old who received the YFV17D yellow fever vaccine. CDR3 in DNA: TGTGCCAGCAGCTTAGGGCCAGGGGAGATAGCTTTCTTT. As protein: CASSLGPGEIAFF.